This TCR beta chain was found in a study of T-cell memory formation after mild COVID-19. Study details: Clusters were largely donor specific.

This clonotype turned up a few times. Its specificity is unknown. Study-level results: Contracting clones, day 15 to 85, had balanced CD4/CD8, and later expanders favored CD4+.

Constant-segment primers served in 5'RACE that generated TCR alpha and TCR beta cDNA libraries bearing sample barcodes and UMIs. In TCRdb, the 5' RACE reads were re-called with MiXCR into one record per CDR3 protein. The table lists around 440,000 distinct CDR3 sequences, around a sixth of them singletons, with 9% to 15% in the top ten. The receptor comes from an adult woman who had mild COVID-19 (a few samples of this study predate the infection). Cell type and time point are not known. The source material was PBMCs or a T cell subset sorted from them (not recorded which).

The chain's CDR3 is CASSFNGGYQETQYF. DNA for the CDR3: TGTGCCAGCAGCTTTAACGGGGGTTACCAAGAGACCCAGTACTTC. The rearrangement links TRBV5-5 to TRBJ2-5; a possible D gene is TRBD2 (6 bases). From germline, CDR1 is SGHKS and CDR2 YYEKEE (reference sequence). The CDR3 contains 15 residues. V was cut by 2 bases and J by 0 bases, with 11 bases left in between.